Each of the 21 T cell receptor beta chains below was sequenced from the same sample in a study of blood T cell repertoires in COVID-19. Sequenced by immunoSEQ multiplex PCR; TCRdb stores in-frame clones only, minus some. Altogether around 72,000 clones are present, roughly 85% being singletons, with the ten largest covering roughly 18%. Source material: peripheral blood. The receptors were gathered from a woman of 80 years or more with acute or convalescent COVID-19.

The rearrangement joins TRBV7-3 to TRBJ2-1, with TRBD2 identical over 9 bases. With V trimmed by 2 bases and J by 4 bases, 3 bases remained unmatched. Germline lookup yields CDR1 SGHTA and CDR2 FQGTGA. This CDR3 is 15 amino acids long. CDR3 DNA: TGTGCCAGCAGCTTAGAAGCGGGGGGATACAATGAGCAGTTCTTC. Translating it yields CASSLEAGGYNEQFF.

CDR3 in DNA: TGTGCCAGTAGTTTGGGACAGGGGGCAGAGACCCAGTACTTC. Encoded protein: CASSLGQGAETQYF. The gene calls are TRBV19 and TRBJ2-5; 12 positions match TRBD1. The junction had 2 bases not matched to a gene; V was cut back by 5 bases and J by 4 bases. The CDR3 consists of 14 residues. The germline gives CDR1 LNHDA, CDR2 SQIVND (reference sequence).

This chain joins TRBV5-4 and TRBJ2-2; TRBD2 aligns across 9 bases. Trimming cost V 3 bases and J 5 bases; bases outside gene matches: 8. Germline CDR1 SGHNT, CDR2 YYREEE (reference sequence). The CDR3 runs to 16 residues. The CDR3 region is CASSYWASGKTGELFF. As DNA, the CDR3 is TGTGCCAGCAGCTATTGGGCTAGCGGGAAGACCGGGGAGCTGTTTTTT.

The chain employs TRBV3-1 (or the pseudogene TRBV3-2) and TRBJ1-1, with D possibly TRBD1 on 6 matching bases. The CDR3 loop spans 15 amino acids. V was clipped by 4 bases and J by 3 bases, with 15 bases between them. Per the germline V gene, CDR1 is LGHDT and CDR2 is YNNKEL (reference sequence). The chain's CDR3 is CASSRIWAGDTEAFF. CDR3 nucleotides: TGTGCCAGCAGCCGTATTTGGGCAGGGGACACTGAAGCTTTCTTT.

Turning to this clone: At one end the junction does not follow the germline gene, possibly because of a read error. This chain links TRBV2 with TRBJ1-5; D gene uncertain. Looked up from germline, CDR1 is SNHLY and CDR2 is FYNNEI. CDR3 length equals 12 residues. The CDR3, as DNA: TGTGCCAGCAGTAAAACCGGGAAGGGTCCAGGATTT. This codes for CASSKTGKGPGF.

The rearrangement uses TRBV5-1 and TRBJ2-1; 9 nucleotides agree with TRBD1. CDR3 length: 17 residues. Germline CDR1 reads SGHRS; CDR2 reads YFSETQ. Germline trimming cut 4 bases from V and 3 bases from J; bases unmatched to any gene: 11. The CDR3 DNA reads as TGCGCCAGCAGCAAACAATCCGGGACAGGGTTCTACAATGAGCAGTTCTTC. Amino acids: CASSKQSGTGFYNEQFF.

V is TRBV5-4 and J is TRBJ2-7; 7 bases are a match to TRBD2. Trimming cost V 5 bases and J 0 bases; bases outside gene matches: 8. Germline V gene lookup returns CDR1 SGHNT and CDR2 YYREEE (reference sequence). The CDR3 contains 15 residues. The CDR3 coding sequence is TGTGCCAGCAGTTCGGGGGGTCAGGGCTCCTACGAGCAGTACTTC. The encoded protein is CASSSGGQGSYEQYF.

V usage is TRBV4-1 and J usage is TRBJ1-4, with 8 positions matching TRBD1. After removal of 0 bases from V and 6 bases from J, the junction contained 9 bases not matched to a gene. The V gene's germline CDR1 is MGHRA and CDR2 YSYEKL. This CDR3 region has 17 residues. In nucleotides, the CDR3 is TGCGCCAGCAGCCAAGATGCCTTGACAGGGGCTCATGAAAAACTGTTTTTT. This sequence encodes CASSQDALTGAHEKLFF.

The chain has TRBV5-1 and TRBJ1-2; D not certain. V lost 0 bases and J lost 1, with 7 bases in between. This CDR3 region has 14 residues. Germline assignment: CDR1 SGHRS and CDR2 YFSETQ. CDR3 bases: TGCGCCAGCAGCTTGGTTACAGTTAACTATGGCTACACCTTC. It specifies CASSLVTVNYGYTF.

This chain joins TRBV2 and TRBJ2-7, with TRBD2 identical over 7 bases. Trimming cost V 9 bases and J 3 bases; bases outside gene matches: 11. CDR3 length equals 14 residues. Germline CDR1 is SNHLY and CDR2 is FYNNEI. The CDR3 DNA reads TGTGCCAGGGGGGGTTCTAGCGGAAACTACGAGCAGTACTTC. This translates into CARGGSSGNYEQYF. Based on the CDR3 plus reference TRBV2 and TRBJ2-7, the full variable domain is EPEVTQTPSHQVTQMGQEVILRCVPISNHLYFYWYRQILGQKVEFLVSFYNNEISEKSEIFDDQFSVERPDGSNFTLKIRSTKLEDSAMYFCARGGSSGNYEQYFGPGTRLTVT.

The rearrangement joins TRBV6-4 to TRBJ2-1; 10 nucleotides line up with TRBD2. The V and J ends lost 4 bases and 5 bases, in that order; junction bases with no gene match: 8. Germline CDR1 MRHNA, CDR2 SNTAGT. The CDR3 is 16 residues long. DNA of the CDR3: TGTGCCAGCAGTGCGTTTGGAACTAGCGGGAACAATGAGCAGTTCTTC. Its translation: CASSAFGTSGNNEQFF.

Of note for this clone: The same CDR3 arises from other DNA sequences in this sample as well. The V gene is TRBV28, the J gene TRBJ1-1; D gene unclear. CDR3 length equals 12 residues. V dropped 5 bases and J dropped 1 base, with 5 bases sitting between them. Germline-derived CDR1 and CDR2 are MDHEN and SYDVKM. CDR3 nucleotide sequence: TGTGCCAGCAGTGGAGAGAACACTGAAGCTTTCTTT. Translated, it gives CASSGENTEAFF.

The chain employs TRBV7-8 and TRBJ1-5, with D perhaps TRBD1 (6 bases). The ends were cut back, 1 base at V and 4 bases at J, with 14 bases in the middle. CDR1 is SGHVS and CDR2 is FQNEAQ in the germline V gene. CDR3 size: 16 residues. In DNA form, the CDR3 reads TGTGCCAGCAGCTTAGGGGTTGGGGGCGAGAATCAGCCCCAGCATTTT. Encoded protein: CASSLGVGGENQPQHF. Full variable domain (outside the CDR3, taken from reference TRBV7-8 and TRBJ1-5): GAGVSQSPRYKVAKRGQDVALRCDPISGHVSLFWYQQALGQGPEFLTYFQNEAQLDKSGLPSDRFFAERPEGSVSTLKIQRTQQEDSAVYLCASSLGVGGENQPQHFGDGTRLSIL.

This sequence joins TRBV3-1 (or the pseudogene TRBV3-2) and TRBJ2-7, with D hard to call. With 4 bases removed from V and 7 bases from J, the gap between germline ends came to 14 bases. The CDR3 has 13 residues. Germline-derived CDR1 and CDR2 are LGHDT and YNNKEL (reference sequence). The CDR3 bases are TGTGCCAGCAGCCTCGGAAGACCGAGGGAGCAGTACTTC. It translates to CASSLGRPREQYF.

This chain links TRBV7-3 with TRBJ1-5, with a tentative D call TRBD1 (5 bases). This CDR3 region has 15 residues. CDR1 and CDR2 from the germline V gene are SGHTA and FQGTGA. Trimming took 8 bases from V and 7 from J, leaving 21 bases between them. CDR3 sequence: CASSPTSGLDQPQHF. In nucleotides, the CDR3 is TGTGCCAGCTCCCCGACCTCAGGGCTCGACCAGCCCCAGCATTTT.

The V gene is TRBV14, the J gene TRBJ2-5; D uncertain. CDR1 is SGHDN and CDR2 is FVKESK in the germline V gene. Trimming removed 3 bases at V and 3 bases at J, with 8 bases between. The CDR3 totals 13 residues. CDR3: CASSQHSKETQYF. CDR3 bases: TGTGCCAGCAGCCAGCACAGCAAAGAGACCCAGTACTTC.

The chain joins TRBV5-4 to TRBJ1-5; the match to TRBD1 covers 7 bases. This CDR3 contains 15 residues. After removal of 4 bases from V and 5 bases from J, the junction contained 9 bases not matched to a gene. Germline lookup yields CDR1 SGHNT and CDR2 YYREEE (reference sequence). This CDR3 reads CASSPHTGEDQPQHF. CDR3 DNA sequence: TGTGCCAGCAGCCCACATACAGGGGAGGATCAGCCCCAGCATTTT.

V usage is TRBV5-1 and J usage is TRBJ2-3; maybe TRBD2 (5 bases). Trimming removed 0 bases from V and 0 bases from J, with 8 bases in between. The CDR3 runs to 15 residues. CDR1 is SGHRS and CDR2 is YFSETQ in the germline V gene. The CDR3 bases are TGCGCCAGCAGCTTGGATGGCGGGAGCACAGATACGCAGTATTTT. Its protein is CASSLDGGSTDTQYF. Variable domain in full (rest from reference TRBV5-1 and TRBJ2-3): KAGVTQTPRYLIKTRGQQVTLSCSPISGHRSVSWYQQTPGQGLQFLFEYFSETQRNKGNFPGRFSGRQFSNSRSEMNVSTLELGDSALYLCASSLDGGSTDTQYFGPGTRLTVL.

This clone was seen only once. The rearrangement uses TRBV7-2 and TRBJ1-1; 7 bases line up with TRBD1. With 5 bases clipped from V and 6 bases from J, the junction kept 9 bases outside the gene matches. The CDR3 runs to 14 residues. The V gene's germline CDR1 is SGHTA and CDR2 FQGNSA. The CDR3 DNA is TGTGCCAGCAGCCTAACAGACAGGGTTTCTGAAGCTTTCTTT. Translated: CASSLTDRVSEAFF.

This clone was seen just once. The chain has TRBV3-1 (or the pseudogene TRBV3-2) and TRBJ1-1, with D unclear. V shed 4 bases and J shed 1 base, with 10 bases lying between them. CDR3 size: 14 residues. The germline CDR1 and CDR2 sequences are LGHDT and YNNKEL (reference sequence). The CDR3 loop reads CASSLAVTNTEAFF. The CDR3 DNA follows: TGTGCCAGCAGCCTGGCGGTTACGAACACTGAAGCTTTCTTT.

V usage is TRBV19 and J usage is TRBJ1-1, with 7 bases lining up with TRBD1. The germline V gene has CDR1 LNHDA and CDR2 SQIVND (reference sequence). The CDR3 contains 14 residues. Trimming cost V 6 bases and J 4 bases; bases outside gene matches: 8. This CDR3 reads CASREGALGTEAFF. CDR3 in DNA: TGTGCCAGTAGGGAGGGGGCTCTGGGCACTGAAGCTTTCTTT. The entire variable domain, with the rest obtained from reference TRBV19 and TRBJ1-1, is as follows: DGGITQSPKYLFRKEGQNVTLSCEQNLNHDAMYWYRQDPGQGLRLIYYSQIVNDFQKGDIAEGYSVSREKKESFPLTVTSAQKNPTAFYLCASREGALGTEAFFGQGTRLTVV.